The clone carrying this T cell receptor (beta chain) came up many times. The antigen is unknown. This record belongs to a study of prognosis after radiotherapy for stage I lung cancer. Study overall: A biologically effective dose of at least 100 Gy came via 3-5 SBRT fractions.

Two-round multiplex PCR on genomic DNA was the method by which TCR beta CDR3 was amplified. For every TRBV and TRBJ gene, a specific primer was used in first-round PCR. TCRdb fed the multiplex PCR reads into MiXCR, producing one record per CDR3 protein. Among more than 12,000 distinct CDR3 sequences listed, roughly 31% were seen once. The ends were cut back, 2 bases at V and 8 bases at J, with 21 bases in the middle. CDR1 and CDR2 from the germline V gene are DFQATT and SNEGSKA (reference sequence). This CDR3 is 15 amino acids long. Study observations and caveats: Reportedly, metastasis status was linked to differences in TRBV and TRBJ usage frequencies. Lower Shannon entropy values were found after stereotactic body radiation therapy in patients who developed distant metastases.

The TCR sequence derives from a donor of 50 years or more with non-small cell lung cancer. The chain carries TRBV20-1 and TRBJ1-2; unclear D gene. Sequencing used PBMCs, obtained before or after stereotactic body radiation therapy (not recorded which). CDR3 DNA: TGCAGTGCTAGACGACTCCGAGGGAGGCCGGGCGGCTACACCTTC. This codes for CSARRLRGRPGGYTF.